One and the same sample provided the 18 T cell receptor beta chains below, sequenced in a study of cytomegalovirus exposure and HLA in healthy donors. Primers: 60 Vbeta forward and 13 Jbeta reverse. The method was immunoSEQ multiplex PCR; TCRdb's version includes in-frame clones alone and lacks a portion of them. Of over 150,000 clones in the sample, approximately 77% were seen once. Sample: PBMCs. These TCRs come from a male donor in good health and CMV-seropositive.

The gene calls are TRBV4-1 and TRBJ2-7, with a weak D call TRBD1 (6 bases). Trimming stripped 2 bases from V and 6 bases from J, with 14 bases between. The CDR3 loop spans 14 amino acids. Germline assignment: CDR1 MGHRA and CDR2 YSYEKL. This CDR3 reads CASSQRQDLGEQYF. In nucleotides, the CDR3 is TGCGCCAGCAGCCAACGACAGGATTTGGGCGAGCAGTACTTC.

Points on this clone: At one end the junction does not follow the germline gene, possibly because of a read error. V usage is TRBV7-9 and J usage is TRBJ2-3; possible D gene TRBD1, 6 bases. Germline loops: CDR1 SEHNR, CDR2 FQNEAQ (reference sequence). The CDR3 is 17 amino acids. Here the CDR3 reads CSSTQLTGRVGTDTQYF. The CDR3 DNA sequence: TGTTCCAGCACCCAACTCACAGGGAGAGTTGGCACAGATACGCAGTATTTT.

This chain connects TRBV7-2 to TRBJ1-4; tentatively, D is TRBD1 (6 bases). The CDR3 extends over 14 amino acids. V was cut by 3 bases and J by 3 bases, with 8 bases left in between. CDR1 and CDR2 (germline): SGHTA, FQGNSA. The CDR3: CASSLTGPNEKLFF. Here the CDR3 DNA reads TGTGCCAGCAGCTTGACAGGACCTAATGAAAAACTGTTTTTT. The full variable domain, its missing parts supplied by reference TRBV7-2 and TRBJ1-4, is GAGVSQSPSNKVTEKGKDVELRCDPISGHTALYWYRQSLGQGLEFLIYFQGNSAPDKSGLPSDRFSAERTGGSVSTLTIQRTQQEDSAVYLCASSLTGPNEKLFFGSGTQLSVL.

The V and J genes are TRBV2 and TRBJ1-2; D gene ambiguous. Trimming removed 4 bases at V and 2 bases at J, with 14 bases between. CDR3 size: 15 residues. Germline lookup yields CDR1 SNHLY and CDR2 FYNNEI. CDR3 DNA sequence: TGTGCCAGCAGTGTTAGTGGCGGCCTGAACTATGGCTACACCTTC. As protein: CASSVSGGLNYGYTF.

The chain recombines TRBV5-6 with TRBJ2-3; D possibly corresponds to TRBD1 (6 bases). The germline gives CDR1 SGHDT, CDR2 YYEEEE. The CDR3 runs 16 residues. The V end was cut by 4 bases, the J end by 3 bases, with 18 bases between. CDR3 DNA: TGTGCCAGCAGCACCCTTGGATGGGGACAAACAGATACGCAGTATTTT. As protein: CASSTLGWGQTDTQYF.

The V and J genes are TRBV6-4 and TRBJ2-1; TRBD2 matches 12 bases. CDR3 length: 13 amino acids. Trimming at V came to 7 bases and at J to 12 bases, leaving 7 bases not matched to a gene. Per germline, CDR1 MRHNA and CDR2 SNTAGT. For the CDR3, the DNA is TGTGCCAGCACCAGGCTAGCGGGGGGGCGGCAGTTCTTC. It specifies CASTRLAGGRQFF.

The J gene is TRBJ2-1, the V gene TRBV4-2, with 9 bases fitting TRBD2. The V gene's germline CDR1 is LGHNA and CDR2 YNFKEQ. J was trimmed by 6 bases and V by 1 base; bases with no gene match: 4. There are 15 residues in the CDR3. The CDR3 DNA follows: TGTGCCAGCAGCCAAGGACTAGCGGAAGGCAATGAGCAGTTCTTC. Residues: CASSQGLAEGNEQFF.

The chain links TRBV7-9 to TRBJ2-5; D might be TRBD2 (7 bases). Per the germline V gene, CDR1 is SEHNR and CDR2 is FQNEAQ (reference sequence). This CDR3 region has 14 residues. The ends were cut back, 5 bases at V and 5 bases at J, with 15 bases in the middle. The CDR3, as DNA: TGTGCCAGCAGCCACGGGGGGCGGAGGGAGACCCAGTACTTC. Amino acid sequence: CASSHGGRRETQYF.

This clone appeared a few times. This chain connects TRBV6-5 to TRBJ1-1; D perhaps matches TRBD1 (5 bases). The CDR3 consists of 12 residues. Germline CDR1 reads MNHEY; CDR2 reads SVGAGI. V was cut by 8 bases and J by 3 bases, with 10 bases left in between. DNA for the CDR3: TGTGCCAGCGGGGCGGGGGACACTGAAGCTTTCTTT. Amino acid sequence: CASGAGDTEAFF.

The chain uses TRBV7-9 and TRBJ2-7; 12 bases are a match to TRBD1. In germline, CDR1 is SEHNR, CDR2 FQNEAQ (reference sequence). Trimming took 5 bases from V and 3 from J; bases not matched to a gene: 8. The CDR3 contains 16 residues. The DNA of the CDR3 is TGTGCCAGCAGCCCCGCCGGGACAGGGGGCCTCTACGAGCAGTACTTC. This translates into CASSPAGTGGLYEQYF.

In this sample, this clone turned up a few times. The rearrangement joins TRBV6-5 to TRBJ1-5; TRBD1 might be the D (5 bases). The germline V and J ends were trimmed by 2 bases and 4 bases, with 9 bases remaining between them. The germline gives CDR1 MNHEY, CDR2 SVGAGI. This CDR3 has 14 residues. CDR3 sequence: CASSYAGMNQPQHF. The DNA of the CDR3 is TGTGCCAGCAGTTACGCAGGGATGAATCAGCCCCAGCATTTT.

This clone appeared once. The V call is TRBV30, the J call TRBJ1-5; weak D call: TRBD1 (6 bases). Trimming pared 2 bases from V and 5 bases from J, leaving 10 bases between. Looked up from germline, CDR1 is GTSNPN and CDR2 is SVGIG (reference sequence). The CDR3 is 13 amino acids. Here the CDR3 DNA reads TGTGCCTGGAGTCGGGCAGGGGATCAGCCCCAGCATTTT. Residues: CAWSRAGDQPQHF.

The rearrangement links TRBV5-5 to TRBJ2-2; no clear D. The V gene lost 0 bases and the J gene lost 4 bases, with 7 bases spanning the gap. Germline CDR1 is SGHKS and CDR2 is YYEKEE (reference sequence). The CDR3 contains 14 residues. The CDR3 is CASSLELVTGELFF. The CDR3 DNA reads as TGTGCCAGCAGCTTGGAGCTAGTCACCGGGGAGCTGTTTTTT.

The CDR3 protein is CASSSQGASSGNTIYF. The CDR3 DNA is TGTGCCAGCAGTTCACAGGGGGCGAGCTCTGGAAACACCATATATTTT. V and J are TRBV6-5 and TRBJ1-3; 9 bases agree with TRBD1. Germline CDR1 reads MNHEY; CDR2 reads SVGAGI. This CDR3 has 16 amino acids. With V trimmed by 4 bases and J by 0 bases, 4 bases remained unmatched.

The chain has TRBV4-1 and TRBJ2-3; 8 bases align to TRBD2. The CDR3 is made up of 17 amino acids. Trimming removed 1 base from V and 4 bases from J; junction bases left unmatched: 10. Germline loops: CDR1 MGHRA, CDR2 YSYEKL. The CDR3 loop reads CASSQGRVSGAPDTQYF. DNA of the CDR3: TGCGCCAGCAGCCAAGGGAGGGTTAGCGGGGCCCCAGATACGCAGTATTTT.

Regarding this clone: An end of the junction does not agree with germline; a read error may underlie this. The rearrangement uses TRBV4-1 and TRBJ2-1; D is possibly TRBD2 (7 bases). CDR1 is MGHRA and CDR2 is YSYEKL in the germline V gene. This CDR3 spans 13 amino acids. The CDR3 sequence is CASSLSRGGERFF. In nucleotides, the CDR3 is TGCGCCAGCAGCCTGTCGAGGGGGGGTGAGCGGTTCTTC.

The chain couples TRBV4-3 to TRBJ2-3, with 9 bases lining up with TRBD2. Germline CDR1 and CDR2: LGHNA and YSLEER. The V gene end was trimmed by 1 base and the J gene end by 6 bases; junction bases not matched to a gene: 8. CDR3 length: 16 amino acids. The CDR3 spells CASSQARGGAGDTQYF. DNA of the CDR3: TGCGCCAGCAGCCAAGCTCGCGGGGGGGCGGGCGATACGCAGTATTTT.

The chain has TRBV5-6 and TRBJ2-2; D might be TRBD1 (6 bases). This CDR3 has 17 amino acids. The V gene lost 0 bases and the J gene lost 5 bases, with 17 bases spanning the gap. CDR1 is SGHDT and CDR2 is YYEEEE in the germline V gene. The DNA for the CDR3 is TGTGCCAGCAGCTTGGCCCCCCCGGGACACTCAACCGGGGAGCTGTTTTTT. Protein: CASSLAPPGHSTGELFF.